The sequence of this T cell receptor (beta chain) was determined in a study of monozygotic twins with inflammatory bowel disease. No DNA is given; TCRdb re-called the 5' RACE reads and lists each CDR3 protein once. Its listing shows some 200,000 distinct CDR3 sequences. The CDR3 contains 13 residues. Germline V lookup: CDR1 DFQATT, CDR2 SNEGSKA (reference sequence). The chain carries TRBV20-1 and TRBJ1-6. This TCR was recovered from a human donor with ulcerative colitis or Crohn's disease, or a healthy co-twin of an affected twin (not recorded which). Input material: blood. The CDR3 loop is CSARSQEYFPLHF.